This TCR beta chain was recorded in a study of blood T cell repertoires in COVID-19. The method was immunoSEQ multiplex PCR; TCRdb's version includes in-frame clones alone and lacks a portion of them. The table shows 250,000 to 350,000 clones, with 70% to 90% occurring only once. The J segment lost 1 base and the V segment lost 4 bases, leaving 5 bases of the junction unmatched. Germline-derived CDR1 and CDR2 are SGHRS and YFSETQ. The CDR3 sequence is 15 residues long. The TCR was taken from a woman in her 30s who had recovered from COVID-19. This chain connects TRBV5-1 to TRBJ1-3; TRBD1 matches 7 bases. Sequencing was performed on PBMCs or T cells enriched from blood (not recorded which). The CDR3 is CASSITGVSGNTIYF. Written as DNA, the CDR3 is TGCGCCAGCAGCATTACAGGGGTTTCTGGAAACACCATATATTTT. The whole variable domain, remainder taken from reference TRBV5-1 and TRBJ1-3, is KAGVTQTPRYLIKTRGQQVTLSCSPISGHRSVSWYQQTPGQGLQFLFEYFSETQRNKGNFPGRFSGRQFSNSRSEMNVSTLELGDSALYLCASSITGVSGNTIYFGEGSWLTVV.